This TCR beta chain was obtained from a study of tumor-infiltrating lymphocytes in localized non-small cell lung cancer. The repertoire was sequenced with immunoSEQ multiplex PCR; TCRdb's copy has only in-frame clones and lacks some. The sample yields about 12,000 clones, around 84% seen once. V lost 6 bases and J lost 4, with 15 bases in between. CDR3 length equals 14 residues. Germline lookup yields CDR1 MDHEN and CDR2 SYDVKM. This rearrangement joins TRBV28 to TRBJ1-1; no clear D gene. The sequence was obtained from a human donor with non-small cell lung cancer. Input material: lung tumor tissue. CDR3 sequence reads: CASSRPGVSTEAFF. The CDR3 DNA follows: TGTGCCAGCAGCCGGCCCGGGGTTAGCACTGAAGCTTTCTTT.